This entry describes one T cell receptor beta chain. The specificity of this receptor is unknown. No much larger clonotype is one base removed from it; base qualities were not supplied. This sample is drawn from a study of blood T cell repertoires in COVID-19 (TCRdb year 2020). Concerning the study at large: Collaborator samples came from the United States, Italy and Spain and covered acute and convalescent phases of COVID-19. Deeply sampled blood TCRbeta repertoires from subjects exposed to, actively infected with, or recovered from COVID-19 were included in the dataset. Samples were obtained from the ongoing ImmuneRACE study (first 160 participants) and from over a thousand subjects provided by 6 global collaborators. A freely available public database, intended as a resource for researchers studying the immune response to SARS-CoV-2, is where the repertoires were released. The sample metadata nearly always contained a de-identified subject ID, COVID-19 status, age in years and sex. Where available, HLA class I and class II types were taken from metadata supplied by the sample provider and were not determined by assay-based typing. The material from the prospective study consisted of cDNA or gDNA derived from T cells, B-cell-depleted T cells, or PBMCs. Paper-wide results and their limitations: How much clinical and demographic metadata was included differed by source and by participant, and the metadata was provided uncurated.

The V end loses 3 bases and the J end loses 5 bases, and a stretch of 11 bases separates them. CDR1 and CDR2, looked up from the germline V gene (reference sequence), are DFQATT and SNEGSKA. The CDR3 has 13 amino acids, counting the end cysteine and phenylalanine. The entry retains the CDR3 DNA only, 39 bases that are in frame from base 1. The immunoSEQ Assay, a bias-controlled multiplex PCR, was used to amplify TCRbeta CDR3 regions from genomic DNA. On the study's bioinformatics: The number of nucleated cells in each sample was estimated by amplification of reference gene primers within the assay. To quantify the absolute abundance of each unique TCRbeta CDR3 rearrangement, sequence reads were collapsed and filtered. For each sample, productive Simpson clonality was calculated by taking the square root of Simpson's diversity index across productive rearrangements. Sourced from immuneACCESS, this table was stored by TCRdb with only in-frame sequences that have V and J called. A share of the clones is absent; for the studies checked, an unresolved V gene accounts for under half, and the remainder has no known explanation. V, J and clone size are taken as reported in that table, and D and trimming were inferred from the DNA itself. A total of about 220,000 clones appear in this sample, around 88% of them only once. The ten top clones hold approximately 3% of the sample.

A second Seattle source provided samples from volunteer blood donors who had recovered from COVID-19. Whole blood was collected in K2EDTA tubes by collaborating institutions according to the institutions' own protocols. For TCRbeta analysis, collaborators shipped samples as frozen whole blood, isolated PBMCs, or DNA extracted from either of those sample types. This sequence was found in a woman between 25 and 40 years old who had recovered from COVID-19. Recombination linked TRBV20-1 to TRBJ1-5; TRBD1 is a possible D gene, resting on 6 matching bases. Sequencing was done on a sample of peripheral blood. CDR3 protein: CSASLDSHQPQHF. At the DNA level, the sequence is TGCAGTGCTAGTTTGGACAGTCATCAGCCCCAGCATTTT.